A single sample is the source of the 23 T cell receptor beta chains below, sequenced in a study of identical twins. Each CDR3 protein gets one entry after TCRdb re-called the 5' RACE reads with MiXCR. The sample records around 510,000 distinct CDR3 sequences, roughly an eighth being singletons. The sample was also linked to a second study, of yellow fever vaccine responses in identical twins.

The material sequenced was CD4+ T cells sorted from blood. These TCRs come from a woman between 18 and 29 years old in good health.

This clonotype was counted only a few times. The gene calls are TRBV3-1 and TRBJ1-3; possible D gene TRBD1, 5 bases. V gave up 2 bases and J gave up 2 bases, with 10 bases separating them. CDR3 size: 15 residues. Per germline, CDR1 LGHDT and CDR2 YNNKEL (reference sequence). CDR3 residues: CASSQPGQAGNTIYF. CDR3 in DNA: TGTGCCAGCAGCCAACCCGGACAAGCTGGAAACACCATATATTTT.

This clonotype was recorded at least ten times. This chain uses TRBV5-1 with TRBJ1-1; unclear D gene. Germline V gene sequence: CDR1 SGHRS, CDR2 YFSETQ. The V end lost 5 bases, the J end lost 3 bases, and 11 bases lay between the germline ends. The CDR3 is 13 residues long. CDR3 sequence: CASSLIGDTEAFF. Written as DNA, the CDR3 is TGCGCCAGCAGTCTAATAGGCGACACTGAAGCTTTCTTT. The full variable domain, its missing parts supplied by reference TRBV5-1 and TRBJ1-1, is KAGVTQTPRYLIKTRGQQVTLSCSPISGHRSVSWYQQTPGQGLQFLFEYFSETQRNKGNFPGRFSGRQFSNSRSEMNVSTLELGDSALYLCASSLIGDTEAFFGQGTRLTVV.

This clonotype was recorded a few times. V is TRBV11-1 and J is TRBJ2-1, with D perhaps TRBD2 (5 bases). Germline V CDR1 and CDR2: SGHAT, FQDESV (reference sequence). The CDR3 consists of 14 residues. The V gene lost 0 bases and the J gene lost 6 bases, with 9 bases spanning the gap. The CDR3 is CASSLARRGNEQFF. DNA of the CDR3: TGTGCCAGCAGCTTAGCGCGACGGGGCAATGAGCAGTTCTTC.

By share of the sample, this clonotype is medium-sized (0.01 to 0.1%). CDR3 region: CASSLGGGNTEAFF. The CDR3 DNA reads TGCGCCAGCAGCTTGGGAGGGGGCAACACTGAAGCTTTCTTT. The chain is built from TRBV5-1 and TRBJ1-1, with TRBD1 matching over 7 bases. V shed 0 bases and J 2 bases; nucleotides not matched to a gene: 1. The CDR3 has 14 amino acids. From germline, CDR1 is SGHRS and CDR2 YFSETQ.

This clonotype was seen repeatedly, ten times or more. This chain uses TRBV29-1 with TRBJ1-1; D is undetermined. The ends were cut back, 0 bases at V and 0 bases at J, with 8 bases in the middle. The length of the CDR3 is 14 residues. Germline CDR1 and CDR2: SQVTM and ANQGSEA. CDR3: CSVEDQVMNTEAFF. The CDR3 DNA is TGCAGCGTTGAAGATCAGGTTATGAACACTGAAGCTTTCTTT.

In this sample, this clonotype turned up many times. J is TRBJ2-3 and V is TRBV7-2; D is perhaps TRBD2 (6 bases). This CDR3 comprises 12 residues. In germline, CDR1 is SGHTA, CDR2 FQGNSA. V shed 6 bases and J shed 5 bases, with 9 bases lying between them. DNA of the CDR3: TGTGCCAGCAGGGGGGGTGGAGATACGCAGTATTTT. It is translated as CASRGGGDTQYF. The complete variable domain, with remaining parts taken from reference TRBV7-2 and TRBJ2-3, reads GAGVSQSPSNKVTEKGKDVELRCDPISGHTALYWYRQSLGQGLEFLIYFQGNSAPDKSGLPSDRFSAERTGGSVSTLTIQRTQQEDSAVYLCASRGGGDTQYFGPGTRLTVL.

In DNA, the CDR3 is TGTGCCAGCAGTAAACAGAAAAGTGTTGCCAAAAACATTCAGTACTTC. Its translation is CASSKQKSVAKNIQYF. The V and J genes are TRBV27 and TRBJ2-4; D not certain. The germline V and J ends were trimmed by 5 bases and 1 base, with 15 bases remaining between them. CDR3 length equals 16 residues. Per the germline V gene, CDR1 is MNHEY and CDR2 is SMNVEV (reference sequence).

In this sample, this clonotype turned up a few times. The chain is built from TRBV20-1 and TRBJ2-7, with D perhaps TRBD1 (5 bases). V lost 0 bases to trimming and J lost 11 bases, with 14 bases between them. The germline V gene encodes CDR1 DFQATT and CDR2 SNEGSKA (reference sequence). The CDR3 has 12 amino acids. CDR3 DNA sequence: TGCAGTGCTAGAGATCTTAACCAGGGCGAGTACTTC. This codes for CSARDLNQGEYF.

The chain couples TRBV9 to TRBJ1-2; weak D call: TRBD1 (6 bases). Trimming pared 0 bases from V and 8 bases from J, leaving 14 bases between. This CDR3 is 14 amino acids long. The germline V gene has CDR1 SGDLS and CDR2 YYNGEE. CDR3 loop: CASSVDWGAGGYTF. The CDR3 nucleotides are TGTGCCAGCAGCGTAGACTGGGGGGCAGGAGGCTACACCTTC.

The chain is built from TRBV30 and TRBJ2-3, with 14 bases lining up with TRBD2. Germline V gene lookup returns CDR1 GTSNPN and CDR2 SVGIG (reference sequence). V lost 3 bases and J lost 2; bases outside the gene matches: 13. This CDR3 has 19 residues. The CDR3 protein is CAWSSGRGLAGEITDTQYF. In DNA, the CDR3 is TGTGCCTGGAGCTCTGGCCGGGGACTAGCGGGGGAGATCACAGATACGCAGTATTTT. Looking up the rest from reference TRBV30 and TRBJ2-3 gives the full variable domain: SQTIHQWPATLVQPVGSPLSLECTVEGTSNPNLYWYRQAAGRGLQLLFYSVGIGQISSEVPQNLSASRPQDRQFILSSKKLLLSDSGFYLCAWSSGRGLAGEITDTQYFGPGTRLTVL.

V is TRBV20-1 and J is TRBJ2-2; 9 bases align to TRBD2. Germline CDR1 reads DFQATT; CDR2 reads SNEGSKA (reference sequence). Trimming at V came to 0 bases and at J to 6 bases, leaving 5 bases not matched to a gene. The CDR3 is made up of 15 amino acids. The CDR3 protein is CSARDRGRGAGELFF. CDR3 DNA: TGCAGTGCTAGAGATCGCGGGAGGGGGGCCGGGGAGCTGTTTTTT.

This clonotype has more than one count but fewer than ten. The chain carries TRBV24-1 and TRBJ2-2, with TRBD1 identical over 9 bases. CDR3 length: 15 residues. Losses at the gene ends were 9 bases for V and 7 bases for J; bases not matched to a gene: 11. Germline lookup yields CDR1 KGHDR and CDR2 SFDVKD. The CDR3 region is CATALGDREDGELFF. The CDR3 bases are TGTGCCACCGCCCTTGGGGACAGGGAAGACGGGGAGCTGTTTTTT.

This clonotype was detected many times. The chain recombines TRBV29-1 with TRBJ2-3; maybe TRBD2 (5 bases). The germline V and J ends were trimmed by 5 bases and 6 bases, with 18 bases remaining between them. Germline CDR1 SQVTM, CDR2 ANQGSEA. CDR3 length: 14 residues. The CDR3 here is CSVRGSTGTDTQYF. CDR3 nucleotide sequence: TGCAGCGTTCGCGGGTCCACCGGAACGGATACGCAGTATTTT.

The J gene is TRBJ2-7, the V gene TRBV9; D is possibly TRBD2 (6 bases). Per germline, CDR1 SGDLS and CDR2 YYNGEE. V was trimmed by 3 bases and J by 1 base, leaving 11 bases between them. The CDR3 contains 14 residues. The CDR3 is CASSGGGVSYEQYF. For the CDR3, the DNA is TGTGCCAGCAGCGGGGGCGGGGTATCCTACGAGCAGTACTTC.

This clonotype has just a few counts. The CDR3, as DNA: TGTGCCAGTTTGAGGGGGGCTTCCAACAATGAGCAGTTCTTC. This gives the protein CASLRGASNNEQFF. The V gene is TRBV6-1, the J gene TRBJ2-1; perhaps D is TRBD1 or TRBD2 (6 bases each). The CDR3 is 14 amino acids. Germline-derived CDR1 and CDR2 are MNHNS and SASEGT. V gave up 9 bases and J gave up 5 bases, with 17 bases separating them.

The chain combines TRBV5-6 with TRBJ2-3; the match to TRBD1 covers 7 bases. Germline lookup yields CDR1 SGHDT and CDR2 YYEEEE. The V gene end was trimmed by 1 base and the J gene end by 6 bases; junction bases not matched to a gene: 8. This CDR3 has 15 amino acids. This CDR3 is CASSLSLSRGDTQYF. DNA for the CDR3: TGTGCCAGCAGCTTGTCACTAAGCAGGGGGGATACGCAGTATTTT.

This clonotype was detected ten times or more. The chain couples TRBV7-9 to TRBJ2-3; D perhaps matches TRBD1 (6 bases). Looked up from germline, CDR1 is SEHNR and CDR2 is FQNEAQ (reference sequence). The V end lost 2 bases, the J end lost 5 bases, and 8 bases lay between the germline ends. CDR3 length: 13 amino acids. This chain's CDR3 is CASSLTGKDTQYF. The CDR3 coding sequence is TGTGCCAGCAGCTTAACAGGGAAAGATACGCAGTATTTT.

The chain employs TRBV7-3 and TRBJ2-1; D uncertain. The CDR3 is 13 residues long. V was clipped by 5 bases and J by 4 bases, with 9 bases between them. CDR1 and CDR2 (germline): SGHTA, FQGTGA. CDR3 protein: CASSQSVYNEQFF. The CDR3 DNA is TGTGCCAGCAGCCAATCAGTTTACAATGAGCAGTTCTTC. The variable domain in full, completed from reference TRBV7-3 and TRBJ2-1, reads GAGVSQTPSNKVTEKGKYVELRCDPISGHTALYWYRQSLGQGPEFLIYFQGTGAADDSGLPNDRFFAVRPEGSVSTLKIQRTERGDSAVYLCASSQSVYNEQFFGPGTRLTVL.

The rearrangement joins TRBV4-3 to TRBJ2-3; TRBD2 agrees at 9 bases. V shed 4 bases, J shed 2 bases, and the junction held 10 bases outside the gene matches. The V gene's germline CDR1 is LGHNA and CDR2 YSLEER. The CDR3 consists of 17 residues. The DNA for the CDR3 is TGCGCCAGCAGCCGTCAGGTGGCTAGCGGGGTCACAGATACGCAGTATTTT. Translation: CASSRQVASGVTDTQYF.

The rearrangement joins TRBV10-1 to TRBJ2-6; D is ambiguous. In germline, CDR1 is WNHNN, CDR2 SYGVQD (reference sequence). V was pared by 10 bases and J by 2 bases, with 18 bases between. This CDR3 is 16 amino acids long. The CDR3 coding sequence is TGCGCCATCGAGGCCGACCCCTGGGCTGGGGCCAACGTCCTGACTTTC. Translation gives CAIEADPWAGANVLTF.

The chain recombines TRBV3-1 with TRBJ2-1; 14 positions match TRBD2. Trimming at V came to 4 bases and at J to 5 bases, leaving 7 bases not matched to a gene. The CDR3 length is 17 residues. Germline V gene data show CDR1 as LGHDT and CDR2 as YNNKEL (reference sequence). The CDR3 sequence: CASSRGTSGRPDNEQFF. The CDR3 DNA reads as TGTGCCAGCAGCCGAGGGACTAGCGGGAGACCGGACAATGAGCAGTTCTTC.

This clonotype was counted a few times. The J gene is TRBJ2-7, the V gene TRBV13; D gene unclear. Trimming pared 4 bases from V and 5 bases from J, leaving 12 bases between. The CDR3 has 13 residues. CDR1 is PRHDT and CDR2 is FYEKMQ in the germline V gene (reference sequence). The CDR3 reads CASSSGNPDEQYF. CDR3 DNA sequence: TGTGCCAGCAGCTCCGGTAACCCAGACGAGCAGTACTTC.

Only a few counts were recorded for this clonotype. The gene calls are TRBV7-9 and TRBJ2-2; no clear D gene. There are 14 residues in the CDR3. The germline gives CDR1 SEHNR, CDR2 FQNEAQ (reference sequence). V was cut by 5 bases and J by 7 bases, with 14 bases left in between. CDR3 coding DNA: TGTGCCAGCAGCCGCCGAGACGGGCTCGGGGAGCTGTTTTTT. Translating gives CASSRRDGLGELFF.